This entry lists 14 T cell receptor beta chains sequenced from one sample in a study of T-cell reconstitution after alpha-beta-depleted transplantation in children. For TCRbeta, the library was prepared with unique molecular identifiers. Via MiXCR, TCRdb re-called the PCR reads, giving one row per CDR3 protein. The data show some 490,000 distinct CDR3 sequences, around 12% seen once. The sample in question was PBMCs from the stem cell graft donor, obtained from the stem cell graft. These receptor sequences come from a human donor who donated a stem cell graft to a child with combined immunodeficiency.

In its sample, this clonotype was seen many times. The V gene is TRBV12-3 or TRBV12-4, the J gene TRBJ2-1; 14 bases are a match to TRBD2. V was pared by 6 bases and J by 9 bases, with 4 bases of the junction left unmatched. The CDR3 has 14 amino acids. The CDR3: CASSGLAGGAEQFF. The CDR3 nucleotides are TGTGCCAGCAGCGGACTAGCGGGGGGTGCTGAGCAGTTCTTC.

There are a few counts of this clonotype. This chain links TRBV29-1 with TRBJ1-4; D is unclear. Per germline, CDR1 SQVTM and CDR2 ANQGSEA. The length of the CDR3 is 10 residues. Trimming cost V 4 bases and J 6 bases, with 3 bases left between them. The CDR3 DNA reads TGCAGCGTTGGTCATGAAAAACTGTTTTTT. Protein product: CSVGHEKLFF.

The chain recombines TRBV28 with TRBJ2-7, with a possible D match to TRBD2 (5 bases). This CDR3 is 14 amino acids long. Germline loops: CDR1 MDHEN, CDR2 SYDVKM. Trimming left V 1 base short and J 5 bases short, with 12 bases between. CDR3 amino acids: CASSLFAGTDEQYF. Written as DNA, the CDR3 is TGTGCCAGCAGTTTATTCGCGGGTACCGACGAGCAGTACTTC.

This clonotype has a handful of counts. J is TRBJ2-1 and V is TRBV6-2 or TRBV6-3; D remains ambiguous. The CDR3 is 11 amino acids. Trimming left V 8 bases short and J 7 bases short, with 9 bases between. The V gene's germline CDR1 is MNHEY and CDR2 SVGEGT. DNA of the CDR3: TGTGCCAGCCTGGAAGTTAATGAGCAGTTCTTC. It is translated as CASLEVNEQFF.

This clonotype came up many times. The rearrangement joins TRBV7-9 to TRBJ2-7, with D possibly being TRBD1 (6 bases). Looked up from germline, CDR1 is SEHNR and CDR2 is FQNEAQ (reference sequence). The CDR3 has 15 amino acids. V was trimmed by 1 base and J by 3 bases, leaving 13 bases between them. This chain's CDR3 is CASSLGGTPIYEQYF. CDR3 in DNA: TGTGCCAGCAGCTTAGGTGGGACACCTATCTACGAGCAGTACTTC.

Note on this clonotype: A read error may be the cause here, since a much bigger clone is one base away. The CDR3 carries no conserved terminal phenylalanine or tryptophan, so it likely arises from a read error. The rearrangement joins TRBV29-1 to TRBJ1-1; a possible D gene is TRBD1 (5 bases). Germline lookup yields CDR1 SQVTM and CDR2 ANQGSEA. This CDR3 spans 15 amino acids. V was cut by 6 bases and J by 3 bases, with 20 bases left in between. In nucleotides, the CDR3 is TGCAGCGTCCGAGGGCCTCCTGGGGGGGACACTGAAGCTTTCATT. It yields the protein CSVRGPPGGDTEAFI.

This clonotype was recorded at least ten times. The chain couples TRBV4-2 to TRBJ1-6, with D possibly being TRBD1 (5 bases). CDR3 length equals 15 residues. V was shortened by 3 bases and J by 14 bases, with 20 bases between the two germline ends. The germline CDR1 and CDR2 sequences are LGHNA and YNFKEQ. DNA of the CDR3: TGTGCCAGCAGCCAGGAGGGACTGGATAATCTATCCCTCCACTTT. Encoded protein: CASSQEGLDNLSLHF.

This clonotype was seen many times. V gene TRBV29-1 combines with J gene TRBJ2-2, with a tentative D call TRBD2 (5 bases). The CDR3 runs 13 residues. Trimming stripped 0 bases from V and 7 bases from J, with 9 bases between. CDR1 SQVTM and CDR2 ANQGSEA come from the germline V gene. CDR3 loop: CSVEDRGDGELFF. The CDR3 nucleotides are TGCAGCGTTGAAGATCGGGGTGACGGGGAGCTGTTTTTT.

The genes are TRBV6-2 or TRBV6-3 and TRBJ2-1, with 14 nucleotides matching TRBD2. Germline loops: CDR1 MNHEY, CDR2 SVGEGT. J was trimmed by 4 bases and V by 5 bases; bases with no gene match: 4. This CDR3 has 16 residues. CDR3 amino acids: CASSRLAGGRYNEQFF. Written as DNA, the CDR3 is TGTGCCAGCAGTCGACTAGCGGGAGGGCGGTACAATGAGCAGTTCTTC.

This chain uses TRBV11-1 with TRBJ2-7, with D possibly TRBD2 on 6 matching bases. This CDR3 has 16 amino acids. Germline lookup yields CDR1 SGHAT and CDR2 FQDESV (reference sequence). V was shortened by 1 base and J by 0 bases, with 13 bases between the two germline ends. The CDR3 sequence is CASSLDSGTGSYEQYF. The CDR3 DNA reads TGTGCCAGCAGCTTAGATTCAGGGACTGGCTCCTACGAGCAGTACTTC.

This clonotype turned up a few times. The gene calls are TRBV7-9 and TRBJ2-7; 11 nucleotides align to TRBD1. The ends lost 4 bases at V and 6 bases at J; junction bases unmatched: 8. In germline, CDR1 is SEHNR, CDR2 FQNEAQ (reference sequence). The CDR3 spans 15 residues. The CDR3 DNA is TGTGCCAGCAGCTCTCCCTGGACAGGGGGCAGCGAGCAGTACTTC. This codes for CASSSPWTGGSEQYF.

This clonotype was found a few times. This chain uses TRBV30 with TRBJ1-1; tentative D call: TRBD1 (6 bases). The CDR3 length is 11 residues. Germline V gene lookup returns CDR1 GTSNPN and CDR2 SVGIG (reference sequence). Trimming left V 5 bases short and J 9 bases short, with 13 bases between. In DNA form, the CDR3 reads TGTGCCTGGGGACGGGGGGCGCAAGCTTTCTTT. Protein sequence: CAWGRGAQAFF.

A few counts support this clonotype. The chain combines TRBV6-1 with TRBJ1-4; 7 bases align to TRBD1. V was pared by 5 bases and J by 8 bases, with 8 bases of the junction left unmatched. Germline V CDR1 and CDR2: MNHNS, SASEGT. The CDR3 contains 14 residues. CDR3 sequence (DNA): TGTGCCAGCAGTAGGGGAGACAGGGTCGAAAAACTGTTTTTT. This gives the protein CASSRGDRVEKLFF.

This clonotype has a handful of counts. This chain connects TRBV6-6 to TRBJ2-7; unclear D gene. Trimming stripped 5 bases from V and 6 bases from J, with 11 bases between. Germline V gives CDR1 MNHNY, CDR2 SVGAGI (reference sequence). The CDR3 runs 12 residues. The CDR3 is CASSQGPGEQYF. The CDR3 DNA follows: TGTGCCAGCAGTCAAGGGCCGGGCGAGCAGTACTTC.